The 27 T cell receptor beta chains below come from one sample, sequenced in a study of blood T cell repertoires in COVID-19 (dated by TCRdb to about 2020). Library creation used the immunoSEQ multiplex PCR assay. TCRdb limited this immuneACCESS table to in-frame rearrangements with V and J called. A share of clones is missing; checked studies link under half to unresolved V genes, and the rest is unexplained. The sample records roughly 190,000 clones, 82% of which are singletons. 4% to 6.5% of the sample comes from the top ten. The sequenced sample was PBMCs or T cells enriched from blood (not recorded which). Every receptor here comes from a woman in her fifties or sixties with acute COVID-19.

This clone appeared once. The rearrangement links TRBV11-2 to TRBJ2-2, with 7 nucleotides matching TRBD2. Germline loops: CDR1 SGHAT, CDR2 FQNNGV. The CDR3 extends over 14 amino acids. The V gene end was trimmed by 3 bases and the J gene end by 5 bases; junction bases not matched to a gene: 3. The DNA for the CDR3 is TGTGCCAGCAGCTTTCCCGGGGGGACCGGGGAGCTGTTTTTT. Translation gives CASSFPGGTGELFF.

This rearrangement joins TRBV29-1 to TRBJ1-4; a possible D gene is TRBD1 (5 bases). Germline loops: CDR1 SQVTM, CDR2 ANQGSEA. This CDR3 has 13 residues. Trimming pared 6 bases from V and 7 bases from J, leaving 15 bases between. The CDR3 region has the DNA TGCAGCGTAGCGCCCCAGGGCGGTGAAAAACTGTTTTTT. It encodes CSVAPQGGEKLFF.

The chain couples TRBV5-6 to TRBJ1-2, with a weak D call TRBD1 (5 bases). The CDR3 covers 14 residues. Trimming removed 4 bases from V and 1 base from J, with 11 bases in between. Looked up from germline, CDR1 is SGHDT and CDR2 is YYEEEE. The DNA for the CDR3 is TGTGCCAGCAGCCACCAGGGCAGTAACTATGGCTACACCTTC. It codes for CASSHQGSNYGYTF.

V is TRBV11-2 and J is TRBJ1-1, with D hard to call. This CDR3 region has 14 residues. Germline CDR1 SGHAT, CDR2 FQNNGV. The V end lost 7 bases, the J end lost 2 bases, and 14 bases lay between the germline ends. Here the CDR3 DNA reads TGTGCCAGCACCCTTAGCCCGGTTAACACTGAAGCTTTCTTT. Its translation is CASTLSPVNTEAFF. Drawing the rest from reference TRBV11-2 and TRBJ1-1, the complete variable domain is EAGVAQSPRYKIIEKRQSVAFWCNPISGHATLYWYQQILGQGPKLLIQFQNNGVVDDSQLPKDRFSAERLKGVDSTLKIQPAKLEDSAVYLCASTLSPVNTEAFFGQGTRLTVV.

The V gene is TRBV7-8, the J gene TRBJ2-3; 10 bases agree with TRBD1. CDR3 length: 14 residues. V lost 5 bases and J lost 6; bases outside the gene matches: 5. Germline assignment: CDR1 SGHVS and CDR2 FQNEAQ. The CDR3 is CASSPRTGGDTQYF. The DNA for the CDR3 is TGTGCCAGCAGCCCTAGGACAGGGGGGGATACGCAGTATTTT.

The V gene is TRBV6-5, the J gene TRBJ2-4; TRBD1 might be the D (5 bases). The V end lost 0 bases, the J end lost 6 bases, and 12 bases lay between the germline ends. The germline CDR1 and CDR2 sequences are MNHEY and SVGAGI. The CDR3 contains 15 residues. This CDR3 reads CASSYSWQGTNIQYF. CDR3 nucleotides: TGTGCCAGCAGTTACTCGTGGCAGGGTACAAACATTCAGTACTTC.

This clone appeared a single time. The chain recombines TRBV20-1 with TRBJ1-1; D not resolved. The V gene's germline CDR1 is DFQATT and CDR2 SNEGSKA (reference sequence). The CDR3 runs 11 residues. The ends were cut back, 0 bases at V and 11 bases at J, with 10 bases in the middle. CDR3 sequence: CSAREYGEAFF. The CDR3 DNA follows: TGCAGTGCTAGAGAATATGGGGAGGCTTTCTTT.

The V and J genes are TRBV6-5 and TRBJ2-7; tentatively, D is TRBD2 (6 bases). The V gene's germline CDR1 is MNHEY and CDR2 SVGAGI. This CDR3 comprises 16 residues. V lost 0 bases, J lost 3 bases, and 15 bases lay in between. Here the CDR3 DNA reads TGTGCCAGCAGTTACTCCGGGACTTGGGGTAGCTACGAGCAGTACTTC. The encoded protein is CASSYSGTWGSYEQYF.

This rearrangement joins TRBV3-1 (or the pseudogene TRBV3-2) to TRBJ1-3; D not certain. From germline, CDR1 is LGHDT and CDR2 YNNKEL (reference sequence). V gave up 6 bases and J gave up 4 bases, with 7 bases separating them. This CDR3 contains 12 residues. The CDR3 DNA is TGTGCCAGCAGTCCCCCAGGAAACACCATATATTTT. This encodes CASSPPGNTIYF.

CDR3 DNA sequence: TGTGCCAGCAGCCAAGACATCACGGCGGGTCACGAGCAGTACTTC. As protein: CASSQDITAGHEQYF. The rearrangement uses TRBV3-1 (or the pseudogene TRBV3-2) and TRBJ2-7; tentatively, D is TRBD2 (5 bases). Germline CDR1 is LGHDT and CDR2 is YNNKEL (reference sequence). The CDR3 extends over 15 amino acids. Trimming left V 0 bases short and J 5 bases short, with 14 bases between.

The V gene is TRBV9, the J gene TRBJ1-1; TRBD1 matches at 9 bases. CDR1 and CDR2 from the germline V gene are SGDLS and YYNGEE. This CDR3 region has 16 residues. V shed 3 bases, J shed 4 bases, and the junction held 10 bases outside the gene matches. This CDR3 reads CASSARPGQGGTEAFF. For the CDR3, the DNA is TGTGCCAGCAGCGCTCGACCGGGACAGGGCGGCACTGAAGCTTTCTTT.

V and J are TRBV30 and TRBJ1-3; 9 bases agree with TRBD1. The V gene end was trimmed by 3 bases and the J gene end by 0 bases; junction bases not matched to a gene: 6. Germline assignment: CDR1 GTSNPN and CDR2 SVGIG (reference sequence). The CDR3 runs to 16 residues. The CDR3 is CAWRRGDRASGNTIYF. CDR3 nucleotides: TGTGCCTGGAGGAGAGGGGACAGGGCCTCTGGAAACACCATATATTTT.

This chain joins TRBV5-1 and TRBJ2-3; no definite D call. Germline V gene sequence: CDR1 SGHRS, CDR2 YFSETQ. The CDR3 extends over 14 amino acids. Trimming pared 4 bases from V and 0 bases from J, leaving 9 bases between. DNA for the CDR3: TGCGCCAGCAGCCGTCAGTCTAGCACAGATACGCAGTATTTT. It encodes CASSRQSSTDTQYF.

The chain links TRBV18 to TRBJ2-3, with D tentatively TRBD2 (5 bases). V lost 2 bases to trimming and J lost 4 bases, with 16 bases between them. CDR1 and CDR2 from the germline V gene are KGHSH and LQKENI. The CDR3 sequence is 16 residues long. The chain's CDR3 is CASSPVVARDSDTQYF. In nucleotides, the CDR3 is TGTGCCAGCTCACCAGTCGTAGCCCGGGATTCAGATACGCAGTATTTT.

This chain connects TRBV5-4 to TRBJ2-5, with 7 bases that match TRBD1. V gave up 4 bases and J gave up 2 bases; unmatched junction bases: 8. The V gene's germline CDR1 is SGHNT and CDR2 YYREEE (reference sequence). This CDR3 region has 15 residues. The CDR3: CASSRPGTDQETQYF. The CDR3, as DNA: TGTGCCAGCAGCCGACCTGGGACAGATCAAGAGACCCAGTACTTC.

The chain is built from TRBV6-6 and TRBJ2-5; 8 bases fit TRBD2. The CDR3 consists of 16 residues. V dropped 8 bases and J dropped 5; count of bases not matched to a gene: 16. The germline CDR1 and CDR2 sequences are MNHNY and SVGAGI (reference sequence). The CDR3 nucleotides read TGTGCCAGCGCCTGGGGGGGCGCGGGAGGTTGGGAGACCCAGTACTTC. The encoded protein is CASAWGGAGGWETQYF.

This clone occurred once. The genes are TRBV14 and TRBJ2-1, with 9 bases that match TRBD1. J lost 8 bases, V lost 4 bases, and 15 bases had no gene match. This CDR3 spans 17 amino acids. Per the germline V gene, CDR1 is SGHDN and CDR2 is FVKESK. CDR3 region: CASSPHPGTGYGHEQFF. In DNA form, the CDR3 reads TGTGCCAGCAGCCCCCATCCCGGGACAGGGTATGGGCATGAGCAGTTCTTC.

Comments on this clone: The junction shows a germline mismatch at one end, possibly a read error. The chain carries TRBV6-5 and TRBJ1-5, with D possibly TRBD1 on 6 matching bases. This CDR3 contains 14 residues. CDR1 is MNHEY, CDR2 SVGAGI, per germline. The chain's CDR3 is CASKKGSQGIQLDF. The CDR3 DNA reads as TGTGCCAGCAAGAAGGGGAGCCAGGGGATCCAATTGGATTTT.

The DNA of the CDR3 is TGCGCCAGCACCCGGGAGGGCGGCTCCTACGAGCAGTACTTC. Its protein product is CASTREGGSYEQYF. The chain joins TRBV5-1 to TRBJ2-7; 8 positions match TRBD2. The CDR3 totals 14 residues. Germline V gene data show CDR1 as SGHRS and CDR2 as YFSETQ. Losses at the gene ends were 6 bases for V and 0 bases for J; bases not matched to a gene: 5.

The chain has TRBV2 and TRBJ2-7; 7 bases agree with TRBD1. CDR3 length: 12 amino acids. The V and J ends lost 7 bases and 5 bases, in that order; junction bases with no gene match: 5. CDR1 and CDR2 from the germline V gene are SNHLY and FYNNEI. DNA of the CDR3: TGTGCCAGCATGACAGGGAGCAACGAGCAGTACGTC. Translated, it gives CASMTGSNEQYV.

The chain couples TRBV10-3 to TRBJ1-2; maybe TRBD1 (5 bases). Looked up from germline, CDR1 is ENHRY and CDR2 is SYGVKD. This CDR3 comprises 13 residues. Trimming cost V 2 bases and J 8 bases, with 12 bases left between them. The CDR3 DNA reads as TGTGCCATCAGTGAGGGGGGGACGGGCGGCTACACCTTC. Translation gives CAISEGGTGGYTF.

The rearrangement uses TRBV27 and TRBJ2-5; unclear D gene. With 2 bases removed from V and 5 bases from J, the gap between germline ends came to 12 bases. Germline V gene sequence: CDR1 MNHEY, CDR2 SMNVEV (reference sequence). The CDR3 has 14 amino acids. This CDR3 reads CASSLVAGWETQYF. CDR3 coding DNA: TGTGCCAGCAGTTTAGTGGCAGGTTGGGAGACCCAGTACTTC.

This clone was picked up one time. This chain joins TRBV25-1 and TRBJ2-1; D is perhaps TRBD1 (7 bases). The V and J ends lost 4 bases and 8 bases respectively, with 18 bases between them. The CDR3 sequence is 15 residues long. In germline, CDR1 is MGHDK, CDR2 SYGVNS. The CDR3 DNA reads TGTGCCAGCAGTGGCCAAGCCAGGGGGGTGGATGAGCAGTTCTTC. Its translation is CASSGQARGVDEQFF.

The gene calls are TRBV7-9 and TRBJ1-4; D unresolved. Germline lookup yields CDR1 SEHNR and CDR2 FQNEAQ (reference sequence). CDR3 size: 14 residues. V lost 3 bases to trimming and J lost 7 bases, with 12 bases between them. CDR3 DNA sequence: TGTGCCAGCAGCTTGTCGACCCGGGGTGAAAAACTGTTTTTT. As protein: CASSLSTRGEKLFF.

This clone has only a few counts. The CDR3 bases are TGTGCCAGCAGCTTTCAACAGGGGGCGACCATGGGGCCCCAGCATTTT. Translating gives CASSFQQGATMGPQHF. This rearrangement joins TRBV7-9 to TRBJ1-5; TRBD1 matches at 9 bases. The V gene's germline CDR1 is SEHNR and CDR2 FQNEAQ (reference sequence). The trim removed 3 bases at V and 9 bases at J, leaving 12 bases unmatched. CDR3 length: 16 residues.

V and J are TRBV6-5 and TRBJ2-7, with D possibly being TRBD2 (6 bases). The CDR3 spans 15 residues. CDR1 is MNHEY and CDR2 is SVGAGI in the germline V gene. Trimming cost V 6 bases and J 6 bases, with 21 bases left between them. This CDR3 reads CASRTPGGIGGEQYF. The CDR3 nucleotides read TGTGCCAGCAGGACCCCTGGCGGGATAGGAGGCGAGCAGTACTTC.

V usage is TRBV24-1 and J usage is TRBJ2-1; 7 nucleotides line up with TRBD2. The CDR3 is 16 amino acids. V shed 0 bases and J 6 bases; nucleotides not matched to a gene: 7. Germline loops: CDR1 KGHDR, CDR2 SFDVKD. The CDR3 sequence is CATSDLPSGRSNEQFF. CDR3 bases: TGTGCCACCAGTGATTTGCCTAGCGGCCGCTCCAATGAGCAGTTCTTC.